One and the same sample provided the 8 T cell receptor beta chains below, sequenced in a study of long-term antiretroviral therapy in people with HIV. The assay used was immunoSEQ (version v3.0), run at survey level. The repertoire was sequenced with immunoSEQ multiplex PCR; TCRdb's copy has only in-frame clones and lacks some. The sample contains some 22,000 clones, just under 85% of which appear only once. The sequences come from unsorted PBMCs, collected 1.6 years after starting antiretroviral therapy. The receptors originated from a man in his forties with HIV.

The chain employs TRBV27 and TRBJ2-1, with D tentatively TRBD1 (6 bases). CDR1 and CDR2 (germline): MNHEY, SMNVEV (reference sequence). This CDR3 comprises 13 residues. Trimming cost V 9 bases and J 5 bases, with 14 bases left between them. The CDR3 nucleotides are TGTGCCAGTATAAGGGGGTTCGACAATGAGCAGTTCTTC. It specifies CASIRGFDNEQFF.

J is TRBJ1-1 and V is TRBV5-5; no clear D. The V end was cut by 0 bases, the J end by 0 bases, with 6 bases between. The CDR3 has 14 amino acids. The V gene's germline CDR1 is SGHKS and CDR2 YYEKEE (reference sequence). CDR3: CASSLADMNTEAFF. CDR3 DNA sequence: TGTGCCAGCAGCTTGGCAGACATGAACACTGAAGCTTTCTTT.

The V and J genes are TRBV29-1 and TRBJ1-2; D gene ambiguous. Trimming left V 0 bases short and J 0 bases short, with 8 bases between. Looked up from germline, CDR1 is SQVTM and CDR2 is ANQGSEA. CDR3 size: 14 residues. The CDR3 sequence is CSVEDTQTNYGYTF. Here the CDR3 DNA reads TGCAGCGTTGAAGATACCCAGACTAACTATGGCTACACCTTC.

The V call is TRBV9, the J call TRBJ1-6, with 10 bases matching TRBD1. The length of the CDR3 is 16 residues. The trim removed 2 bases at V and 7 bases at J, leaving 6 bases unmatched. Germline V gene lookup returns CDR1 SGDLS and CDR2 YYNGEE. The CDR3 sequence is CASSVHGGQGNSPLHF. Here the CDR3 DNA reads TGTGCCAGCAGCGTTCATGGGGGACAGGGGAATTCACCCCTCCACTTT.

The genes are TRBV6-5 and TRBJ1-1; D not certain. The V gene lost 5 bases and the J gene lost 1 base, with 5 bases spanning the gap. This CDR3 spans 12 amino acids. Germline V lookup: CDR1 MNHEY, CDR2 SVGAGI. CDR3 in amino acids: CASSRGNTEAFF. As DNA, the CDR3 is TGTGCCAGCAGTCGAGGGAACACTGAAGCTTTCTTT.

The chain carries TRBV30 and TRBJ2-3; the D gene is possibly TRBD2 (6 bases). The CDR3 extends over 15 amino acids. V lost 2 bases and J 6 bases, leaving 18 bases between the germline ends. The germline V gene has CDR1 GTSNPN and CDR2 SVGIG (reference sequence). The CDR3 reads CAWSPGTARGDTQYF. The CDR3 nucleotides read TGTGCCTGGAGTCCCGGGACTGCCCGGGGGGATACGCAGTATTTT.

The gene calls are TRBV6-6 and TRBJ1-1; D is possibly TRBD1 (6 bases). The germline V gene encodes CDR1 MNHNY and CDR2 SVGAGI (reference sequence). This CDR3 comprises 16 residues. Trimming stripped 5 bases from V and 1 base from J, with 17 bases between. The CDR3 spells CASSPDDRLGNTEAFF. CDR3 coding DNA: TGTGCCAGCAGTCCCGATGACAGGCTTGGGAACACTGAAGCTTTCTTT.

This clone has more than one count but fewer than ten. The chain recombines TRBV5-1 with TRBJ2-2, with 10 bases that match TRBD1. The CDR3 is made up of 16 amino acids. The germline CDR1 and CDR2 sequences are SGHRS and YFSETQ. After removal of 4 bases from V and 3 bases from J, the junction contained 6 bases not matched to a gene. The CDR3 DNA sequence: TGCGCCAGCAGCGCTGACAGGGGGCCGTACACCGGGGAGCTGTTTTTT. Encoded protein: CASSADRGPYTGELFF.